The 2 T cell receptor beta chains in this list originate from one sample, sequenced in a study of shared clonotypes between healthy human individuals. Assay: immunoSEQ multiplex PCR; the TCRdb copy retains only in-frame clones and omits some. Here the sample spans about 520,000 clones, approximately 81% being singletons. The sequencing sample was made of PBMCs. Source of these receptors: a woman aged 40 to 50 in good health. Some clones in this sample may be carry-over from other donors' samples.

V usage is TRBV5-1 and J usage is TRBJ2-3; tentatively, D is TRBD2 (5 bases). Germline V gene data show CDR1 as SGHRS and CDR2 as YFSETQ. The CDR3 sequence is 14 residues long. The germline V and J ends were trimmed by 4 bases and 4 bases, with 13 bases remaining between them. CDR3 DNA: TGCGCCAGCAGCCAAGGGAGAAACCCAGATACGCAGTATTTT. Translation gives CASSQGRNPDTQYF.

A single count supports this clone. The chain couples TRBV29-1 to TRBJ2-3; D is uncertain. CDR3 length equals 12 residues. With 7 bases removed from V and 3 bases from J, the gap between germline ends came to 11 bases. In germline, CDR1 is SQVTM, CDR2 ANQGSEA. In nucleotides, the CDR3 is TGCAGCGCCCCGTCAGGTACAGATACGCAGTATTTT. Translated, it gives CSAPSGTDTQYF.